This is a list of T cell receptor beta chains from one sample in a study of Ad26.COV2.S vaccination and SARS-CoV-2 variants. Method: immunoSEQ multiplex PCR; TCRdb's copy keeps in-frame clones and lacks some. The sample has about 140,000 clones; roughly 85% are singletons. The sample here was peripheral blood, taken after recovery from COVID-19. The receptors stem from a human donor who had recovered from COVID-19. Each CDR3 is given without its conserved first and last residue.

j_call: TRBJ2-7; cdr3_length: 13; v_call: TRBV27; cdr3_aa: ASSLTGLSSYEQY
j_call: TRBJ1-3; cdr3_length: 12; v_call: TRBV29-1; cdr3_aa: SVEREVSGNTIY
j_call: TRBJ2-1; cdr3_length: 18; v_call: TRBV5-5; cdr3_aa: ASSPRGASGGYMAYNEQF
j_call: TRBJ1-6; cdr3_length: 13; v_call: TRBV28; cdr3_aa: ASSSGQLFNSPLH
j_call: TRBJ2-1; cdr3_length: 12; v_call: TRBV5-1; cdr3_aa: ASSPTGINNEQF
j_call: TRBJ2-7; cdr3_length: 13; v_call: TRBV6-6; cdr3_aa: ASRHRGARTYEQY
j_call: TRBJ2-3; cdr3_length: 13; v_call: TRBV28; cdr3_aa: ASSLQAASTDTQY
j_call: TRBJ2-3; cdr3_length: 15; v_call: TRBV25-1; cdr3_aa: ASSEVNLDRTTDTQY
j_call: TRBJ1-5; cdr3_length: 16; v_call: TRBV28; cdr3_aa: ASIPGTGVGISNQPQH
j_call: TRBJ1-6; cdr3_length: 13; v_call: TRBV6-5; cdr3_aa: ASSYWDRGNSPLH
j_call: TRBJ1-1; cdr3_length: 13; v_call: TRBV6-2/TRBV6-3; cdr3_aa: ASSFYWLRSTEAF
j_call: TRBJ1-4; cdr3_length: 11; v_call: TRBV7-9; cdr3_aa: ASSLQPGEKLF
j_call: TRBJ1-3; cdr3_length: 14; v_call: TRBV2; cdr3_aa: ASSGLVWDRRNTIY
j_call: TRBJ1-1; cdr3_length: 14; v_call: TRBV28; cdr3_aa: ASSSESGTRNTEAF
j_call: TRBJ2-5; cdr3_length: 17; v_call: TRBV19; cdr3_aa: ASRTWTSGGTSDGKTQY
j_call: TRBJ2-6; cdr3_length: 10; v_call: TRBV19; cdr3_aa: ASTSGANVLT
j_call: TRBJ2-1; cdr3_length: 13; v_call: TRBV14; cdr3_aa: ASSRDRGSWDEQF
j_call: TRBJ1-1; cdr3_length: 10; v_call: TRBV5-8; cdr3_aa: ASSLENAEAF
j_call: TRBJ2-3; cdr3_length: 11; v_call: TRBV14; cdr3_aa: ASSHQGADTQY
j_call: TRBJ2-1; cdr3_length: 10; v_call: TRBV2; cdr3_aa: ASRTRQDEQF
j_call: TRBJ1-2; cdr3_length: 10; v_call: TRBV29-1; cdr3_aa: SVEDQSYGYT
j_call: TRBJ2-1; cdr3_length: 15; v_call: TRBV15; cdr3_aa: ATSRGLAGGYGNEQF
j_call: TRBJ2-1; cdr3_length: 11; v_call: TRBV6-5; cdr3_aa: AVRDSRDNEQF
j_call: TRBJ2-7; cdr3_length: 13; v_call: TRBV7-9; cdr3_aa: ASSLEGVSAYEQY
j_call: TRBJ2-7; cdr3_length: 12; v_call: TRBV11-2; cdr3_aa: ASSWGQDPPEQY
j_call: TRBJ2-7; cdr3_length: 13; v_call: TRBV15; cdr3_aa: ATSRGGQGGYEQY
j_call: TRBJ1-4; cdr3_length: 13; v_call: TRBV7-8; cdr3_aa: ASSLLGSSHEKLF
j_call: TRBJ2-3; cdr3_length: 12; v_call: TRBV18; cdr3_aa: ASSPMKSTDTQY
j_call: TRBJ1-2; cdr3_length: 12; v_call: TRBV13; cdr3_aa: ASSPQRVDYGYT
j_call: TRBJ1-6; cdr3_length: 13; v_call: TRBV28; cdr3_aa: ASSPHRDRASPLH